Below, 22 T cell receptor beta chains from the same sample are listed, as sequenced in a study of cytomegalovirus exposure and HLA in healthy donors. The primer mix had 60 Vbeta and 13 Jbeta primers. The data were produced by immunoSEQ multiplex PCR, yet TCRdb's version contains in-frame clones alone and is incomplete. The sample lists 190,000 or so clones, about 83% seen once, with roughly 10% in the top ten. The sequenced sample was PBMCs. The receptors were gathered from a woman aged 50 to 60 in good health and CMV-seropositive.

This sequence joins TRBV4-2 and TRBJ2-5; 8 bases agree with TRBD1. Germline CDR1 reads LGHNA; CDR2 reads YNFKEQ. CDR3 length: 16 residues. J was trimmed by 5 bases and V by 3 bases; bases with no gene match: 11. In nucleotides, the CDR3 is TGTGCCAGCAGCCAGTTCGGGCAGGGGGCGATGGAGACCCAGTACTTC. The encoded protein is CASSQFGQGAMETQYF.

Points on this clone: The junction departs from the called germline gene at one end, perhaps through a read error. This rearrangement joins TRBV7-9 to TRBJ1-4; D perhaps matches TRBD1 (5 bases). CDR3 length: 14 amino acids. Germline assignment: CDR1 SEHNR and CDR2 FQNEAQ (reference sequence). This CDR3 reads CASSLRQTNEKLFF. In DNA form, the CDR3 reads TGTGCCAGTAGCTTAAGACAGACTAATGAAAAACTGTTTTTT. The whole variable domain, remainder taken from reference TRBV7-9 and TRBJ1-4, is DTGVSQNPRHKITKRGQNVTFRCDPISEHNRLYWYRQTLGQGPEFLTYFQNEAQLEKSRLLSDRFSAERPKGSFSTLEIQRTEQGDSAMYLCASSLRQTNEKLFFGSGTQLSVL.

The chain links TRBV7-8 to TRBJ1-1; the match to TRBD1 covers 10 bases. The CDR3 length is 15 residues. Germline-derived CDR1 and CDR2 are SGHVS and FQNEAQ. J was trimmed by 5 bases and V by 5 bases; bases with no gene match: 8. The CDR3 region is CASSATRTGGTEAFF. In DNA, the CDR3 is TGTGCCAGCAGCGCGACCCGGACAGGGGGTACTGAAGCTTTCTTT. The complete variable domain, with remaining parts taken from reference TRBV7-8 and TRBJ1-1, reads GAGVSQSPRYKVAKRGQDVALRCDPISGHVSLFWYQQALGQGPEFLTYFQNEAQLDKSGLPSDRFFAERPEGSVSTLKIQRTQQEDSAVYLCASSATRTGGTEAFFGQGTRLTVV.

The CDR3 here is CASSRLLTSYEQYF. The CDR3 DNA follows: TGTGCCAGCAGTCGACTCTTGACGTCCTACGAGCAGTACTTC. The V call is TRBV28, the J call TRBJ2-7; no clear D gene. This CDR3 has 14 residues. The V and J ends lost 5 bases and 1 base respectively, with 12 bases between them. Germline-derived CDR1 and CDR2 are MDHEN and SYDVKM.

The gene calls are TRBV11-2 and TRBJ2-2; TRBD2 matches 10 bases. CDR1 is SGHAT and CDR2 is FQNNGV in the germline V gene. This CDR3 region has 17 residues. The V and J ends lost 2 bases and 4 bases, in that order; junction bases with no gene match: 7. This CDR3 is CASSLKSSGGPTGELFF. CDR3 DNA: TGTGCCAGCAGCTTAAAATCTAGCGGGGGCCCCACCGGGGAGCTGTTTTTT.

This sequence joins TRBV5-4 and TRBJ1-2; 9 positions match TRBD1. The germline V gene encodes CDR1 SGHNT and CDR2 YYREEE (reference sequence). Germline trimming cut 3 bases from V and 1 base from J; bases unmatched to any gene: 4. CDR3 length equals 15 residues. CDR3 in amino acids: CASSWDRAYNYGYTF. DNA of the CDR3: TGTGCCAGCAGCTGGGACAGGGCCTATAACTATGGCTACACCTTC.

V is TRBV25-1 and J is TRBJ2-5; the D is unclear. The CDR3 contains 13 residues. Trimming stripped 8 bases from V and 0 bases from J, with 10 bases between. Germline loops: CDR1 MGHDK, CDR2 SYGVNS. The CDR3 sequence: CASSGQNQETQYF. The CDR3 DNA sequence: TGTGCCAGCTCTGGCCAGAACCAAGAGACCCAGTACTTC.

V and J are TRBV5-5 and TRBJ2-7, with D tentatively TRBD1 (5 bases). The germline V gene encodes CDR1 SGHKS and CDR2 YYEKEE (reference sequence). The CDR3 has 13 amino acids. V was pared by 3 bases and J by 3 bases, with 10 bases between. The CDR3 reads CASSYPQGYEQYF. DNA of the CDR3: TGTGCCAGCAGCTATCCTCAGGGCTACGAGCAGTACTTC.

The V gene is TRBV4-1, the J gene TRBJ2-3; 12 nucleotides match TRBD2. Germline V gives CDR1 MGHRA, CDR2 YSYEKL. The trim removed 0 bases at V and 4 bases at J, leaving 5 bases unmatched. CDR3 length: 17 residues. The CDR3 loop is CASSQDPSGGVADTQYF. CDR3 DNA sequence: TGCGCCAGCAGCCAAGATCCTAGCGGGGGGGTCGCAGATACGCAGTATTTT.

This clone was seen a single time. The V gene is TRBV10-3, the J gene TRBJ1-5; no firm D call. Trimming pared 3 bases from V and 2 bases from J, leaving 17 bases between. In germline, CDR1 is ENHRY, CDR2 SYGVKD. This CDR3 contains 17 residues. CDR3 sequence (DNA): TGTGCCATCAGTGATCCAGGAGAGGGAATCGGCAATCAGCCCCAGCATTTT. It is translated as CAISDPGEGIGNQPQHF.

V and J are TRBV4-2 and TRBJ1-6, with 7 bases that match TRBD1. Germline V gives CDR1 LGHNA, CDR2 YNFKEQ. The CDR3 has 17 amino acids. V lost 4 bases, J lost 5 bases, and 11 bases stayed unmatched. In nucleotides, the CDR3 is TGTGCCAGCAGCCCCGAAAGGGGGCGCGGGAATAATTCACCCCTCCACTTT. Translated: CASSPERGRGNNSPLHF.

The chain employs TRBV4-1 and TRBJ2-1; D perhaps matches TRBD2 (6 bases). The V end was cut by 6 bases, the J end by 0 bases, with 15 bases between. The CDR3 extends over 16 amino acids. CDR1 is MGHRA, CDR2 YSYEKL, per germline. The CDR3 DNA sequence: TGCGCCAGCAGACTTACCGGGGGACGCTCCTACAATGAGCAGTTCTTC. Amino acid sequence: CASRLTGGRSYNEQFF.

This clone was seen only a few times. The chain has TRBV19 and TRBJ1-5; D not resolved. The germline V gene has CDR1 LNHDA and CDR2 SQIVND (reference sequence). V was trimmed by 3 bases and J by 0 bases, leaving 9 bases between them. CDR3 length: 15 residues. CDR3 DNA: TGTGCCAGTAGTATTGGCGGCCTTAGCAATCAGCCCCAGCATTTT. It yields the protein CASSIGGLSNQPQHF.

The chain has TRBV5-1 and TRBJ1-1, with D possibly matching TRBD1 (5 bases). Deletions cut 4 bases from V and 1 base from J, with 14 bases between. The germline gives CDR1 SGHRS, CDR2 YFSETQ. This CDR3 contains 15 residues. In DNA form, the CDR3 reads TGCGCCAGCAGCGGTCGGTGGGGGGGGAACACTGAAGCTTTCTTT. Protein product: CASSGRWGGNTEAFF.

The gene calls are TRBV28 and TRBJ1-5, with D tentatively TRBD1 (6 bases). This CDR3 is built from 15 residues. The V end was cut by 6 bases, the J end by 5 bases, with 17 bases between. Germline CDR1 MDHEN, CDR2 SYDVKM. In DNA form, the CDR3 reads TGTGCCAGCAGGACCCAGGGGTTTTCACATCAGCCCCAGCATTTT. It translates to CASRTQGFSHQPQHF. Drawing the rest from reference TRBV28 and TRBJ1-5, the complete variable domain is DVKVTQSSRYLVKRTGEKVFLECVQDMDHENMFWYRQDPGLGLRLIYFSYDVKMKEKGDIPEGYSVSREKKERFSLILESASTNQTSMYLCASRTQGFSHQPQHFGDGTRLSIL.

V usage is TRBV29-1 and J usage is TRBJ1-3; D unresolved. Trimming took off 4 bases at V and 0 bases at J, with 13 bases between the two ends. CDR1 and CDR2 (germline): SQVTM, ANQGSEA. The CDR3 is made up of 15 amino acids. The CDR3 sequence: CSVASGGRSGNTIYF. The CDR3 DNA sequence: TGCAGCGTTGCGTCGGGAGGACGCTCTGGAAACACCATATATTTT.

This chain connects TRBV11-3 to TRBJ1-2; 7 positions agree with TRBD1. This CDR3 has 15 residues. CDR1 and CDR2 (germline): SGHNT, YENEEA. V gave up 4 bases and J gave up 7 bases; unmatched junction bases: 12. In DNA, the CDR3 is TGTGCCAGCAGCTCTCCCGACAGGGATGAAGGTGGCTACACCTTC. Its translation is CASSSPDRDEGGYTF.

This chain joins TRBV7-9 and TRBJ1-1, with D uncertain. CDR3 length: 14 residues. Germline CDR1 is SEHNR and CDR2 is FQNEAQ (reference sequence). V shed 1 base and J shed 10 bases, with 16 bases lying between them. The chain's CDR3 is CASSLERSNLGAFF. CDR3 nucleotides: TGTGCCAGCAGCTTAGAAAGGAGCAACTTGGGAGCTTTCTTT.

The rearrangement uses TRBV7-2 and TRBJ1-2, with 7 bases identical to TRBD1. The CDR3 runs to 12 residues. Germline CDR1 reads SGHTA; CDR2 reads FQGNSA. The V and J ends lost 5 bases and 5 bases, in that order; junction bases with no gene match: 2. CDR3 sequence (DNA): TGTGCCAGCAGCGACAGGGTTTATGGCTACACCTTC. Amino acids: CASSDRVYGYTF.

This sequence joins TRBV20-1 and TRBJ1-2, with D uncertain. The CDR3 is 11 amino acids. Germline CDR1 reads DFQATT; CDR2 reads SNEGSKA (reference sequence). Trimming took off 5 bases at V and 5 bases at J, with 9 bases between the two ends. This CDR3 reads CSADMGYGYTF. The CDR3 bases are TGCAGTGCTGACATGGGTTATGGCTACACCTTC.

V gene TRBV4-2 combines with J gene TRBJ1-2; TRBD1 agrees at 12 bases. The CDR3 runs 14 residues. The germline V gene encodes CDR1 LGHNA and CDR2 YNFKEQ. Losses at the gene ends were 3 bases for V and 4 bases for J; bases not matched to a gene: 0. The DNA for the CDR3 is TGTGCCAGCAGCCAGGGACAGGGGGCCTATGGCTACACCTTC. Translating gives CASSQGQGAYGYTF.

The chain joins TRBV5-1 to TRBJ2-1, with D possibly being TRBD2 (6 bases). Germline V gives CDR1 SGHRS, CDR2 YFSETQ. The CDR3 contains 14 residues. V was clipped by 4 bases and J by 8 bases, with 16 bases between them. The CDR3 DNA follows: TGCGCCAGCAGCAGGGGACTCCTAAGCGATGAGCAGTTCTTC. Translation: CASSRGLLSDEQFF.